The following is a T cell receptor (beta chain) sequence with its context. The CDR3 has 14 amino acids. The V gene lost 1 base and the J gene lost 4 bases, with 10 bases spanning the gap. The germline gives CDR1 SEHNR, CDR2 FQNEAQ (reference sequence). Sequencing used immunoSEQ multiplex PCR; TCRdb keeps in-frame clones, though not all of them. The sample lists about 70,000 clones; around 94% were seen once. The entry originates in a study of T cell changes during pregnancy in multiple sclerosis. The clonotype comes from a female donor with multiple sclerosis, enrolled in a pregnancy study. Sequences were derived from peripheral blood, sampled in the third trimester of pregnancy. This chain links TRBV7-9 with TRBJ1-2; tentatively, D is TRBD1 (6 bases). The CDR3 DNA sequence: TGTGCCAGCAGCTTAGTACAGGGCCCCTATGGCTACACCTTC. Its translation is CASSLVQGPYGYTF.